The 5 T cell receptor beta chains below come from one sample, sequenced in a study of cytomegalovirus exposure and HLA in healthy donors. PCR employed 60 Vbeta and 13 Jbeta primers. Produced via immunoSEQ multiplex PCR; TCRdb's table is partial and in-frame only. The sample includes 85,000 to 120,000 clones, about 71% seen only once; the top ten take about 0.8%. The sample comprised PBMCs. The source of these receptors is a boy between 10 and 17 years old in good health and CMV-seronegative.

The genes are TRBV19 and TRBJ2-2; 8 bases are a match to TRBD1. Germline values: CDR1 LNHDA, CDR2 SQIVND (reference sequence). Trimming at V came to 8 bases and at J to 7 bases, leaving 12 bases not matched to a gene. CDR3 length equals 15 residues. The CDR3 here is CASGGTRQGNGELFF. The CDR3 bases are TGTGCCAGTGGGGGAACCAGACAGGGGAACGGGGAGCTGTTTTTT.

Remarks on this clone: A junction boundary mismatches the germline segment, possibly from a read error. The chain has TRBV7-7 and TRBJ2-1, with TRBD2 matching 8 bases. The germline CDR1 and CDR2 sequences are SSHAT and FNYEAQ (reference sequence). The CDR3 is 16 amino acids. The CDR3 region is CASSLAGQRDYNEQFF. CDR3 DNA sequence: TGTGCTAGCAGCTTAGCGGGGCAGCGGGATTACAATGAGCAGTTCTTC.

V and J are TRBV7-2 and TRBJ2-7; 7 nucleotides agree with TRBD2. CDR1 SGHTA and CDR2 FQGNSA come from the germline V gene. This CDR3 has 13 residues. Unmatched junction bases numbered 9, after V lost 5 bases and J lost 8 bases. CDR3 bases: TGTGCCAGCAGCCCGGGAGCGGGATCGAAGCAGTACTTC. Translated: CASSPGAGSKQYF.

This rearrangement joins TRBV29-1 to TRBJ1-2; 8 nucleotides align to TRBD1. Germline V lookup: CDR1 SQVTM, CDR2 ANQGSEA. There are 16 residues in the CDR3. V shed 6 bases, J shed 2 bases, and the junction held 14 bases outside the gene matches. CDR3 sequence reads: CSVNQVQGVFNYGYTF. The DNA of the CDR3 is TGCAGCGTCAACCAGGTACAGGGGGTATTCAACTATGGCTACACCTTC.

This clone has only a few counts. The CDR3 protein is CASSPGLAGGLEQFF. The CDR3 bases are TGTGCCAGCAGCCCCGGACTAGCGGGGGGGCTTGAGCAGTTCTTC. The chain combines TRBV14 with TRBJ2-1; 15 positions match TRBD2. The trim removed 4 bases at V and 9 bases at J, leaving 4 bases unmatched. This CDR3 spans 15 amino acids. Germline V CDR1 and CDR2: SGHDN, FVKESK.